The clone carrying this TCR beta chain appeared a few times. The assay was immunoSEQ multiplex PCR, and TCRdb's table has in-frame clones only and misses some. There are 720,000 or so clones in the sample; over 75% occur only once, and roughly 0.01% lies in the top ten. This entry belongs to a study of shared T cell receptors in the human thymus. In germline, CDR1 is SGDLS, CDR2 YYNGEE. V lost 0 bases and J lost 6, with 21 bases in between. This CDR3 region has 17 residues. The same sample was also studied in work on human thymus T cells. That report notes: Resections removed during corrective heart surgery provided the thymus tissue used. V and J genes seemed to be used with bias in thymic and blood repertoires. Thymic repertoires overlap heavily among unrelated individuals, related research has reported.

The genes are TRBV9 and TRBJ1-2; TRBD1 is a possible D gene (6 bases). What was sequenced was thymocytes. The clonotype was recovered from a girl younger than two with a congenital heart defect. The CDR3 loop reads CASSVGPLGGASDGYTF. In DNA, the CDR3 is TGTGCCAGCAGCGTAGGGCCTTTAGGGGGGGCCTCTGATGGCTACACCTTC.